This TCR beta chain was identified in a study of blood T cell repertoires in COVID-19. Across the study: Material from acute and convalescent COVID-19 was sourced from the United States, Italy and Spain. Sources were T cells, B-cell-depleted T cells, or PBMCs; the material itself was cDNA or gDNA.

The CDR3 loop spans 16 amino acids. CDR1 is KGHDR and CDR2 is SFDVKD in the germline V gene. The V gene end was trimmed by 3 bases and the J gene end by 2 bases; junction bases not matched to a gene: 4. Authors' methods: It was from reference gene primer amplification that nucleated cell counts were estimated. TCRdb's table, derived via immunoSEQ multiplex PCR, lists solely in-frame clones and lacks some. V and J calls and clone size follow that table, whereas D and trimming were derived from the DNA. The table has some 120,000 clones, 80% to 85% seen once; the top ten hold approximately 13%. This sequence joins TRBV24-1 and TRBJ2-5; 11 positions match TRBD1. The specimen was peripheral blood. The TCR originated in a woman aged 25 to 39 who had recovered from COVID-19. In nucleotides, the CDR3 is TGTGCCACCAGTGATGACCGGGACAGGGGGCAAGAGACCCAGTACTTC. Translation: CATSDDRDRGQETQYF.